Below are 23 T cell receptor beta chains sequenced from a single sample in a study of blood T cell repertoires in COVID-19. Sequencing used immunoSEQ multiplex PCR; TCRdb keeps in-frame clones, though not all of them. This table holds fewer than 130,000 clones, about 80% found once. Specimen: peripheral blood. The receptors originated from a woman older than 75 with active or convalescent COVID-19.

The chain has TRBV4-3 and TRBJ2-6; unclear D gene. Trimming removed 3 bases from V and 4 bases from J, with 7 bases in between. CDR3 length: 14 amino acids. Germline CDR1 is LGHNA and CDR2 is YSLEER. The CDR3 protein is CASSQLTGANVLTF. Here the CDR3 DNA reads TGCGCCAGCAGCCAGTTGACAGGGGCCAACGTCCTGACTTTC.

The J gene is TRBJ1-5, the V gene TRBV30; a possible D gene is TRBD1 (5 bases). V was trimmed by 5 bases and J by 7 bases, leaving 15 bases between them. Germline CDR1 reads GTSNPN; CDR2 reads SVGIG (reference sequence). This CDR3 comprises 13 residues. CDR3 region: CAWDSGIAQPQHF. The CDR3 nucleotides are TGTGCCTGGGACTCAGGGATCGCACAGCCCCAGCATTTT.

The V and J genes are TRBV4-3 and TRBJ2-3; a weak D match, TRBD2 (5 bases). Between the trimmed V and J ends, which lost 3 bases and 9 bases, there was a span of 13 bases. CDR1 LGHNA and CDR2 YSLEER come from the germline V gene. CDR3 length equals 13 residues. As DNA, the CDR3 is TGCGCCAGCAGCCAGCAAGGACTTCAAACGCAGTATTTT. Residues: CASSQQGLQTQYF.

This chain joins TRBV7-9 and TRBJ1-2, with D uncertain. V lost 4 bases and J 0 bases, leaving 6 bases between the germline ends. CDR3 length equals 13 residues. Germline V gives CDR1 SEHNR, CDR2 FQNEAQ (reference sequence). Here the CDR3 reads CASSSPANYGYTF. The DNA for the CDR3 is TGTGCCAGCAGCTCCCCAGCTAACTATGGCTACACCTTC.

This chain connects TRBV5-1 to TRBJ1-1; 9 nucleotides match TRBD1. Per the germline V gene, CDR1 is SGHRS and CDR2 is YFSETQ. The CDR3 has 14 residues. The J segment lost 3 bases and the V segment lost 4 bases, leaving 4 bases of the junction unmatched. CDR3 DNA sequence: TGCGCCAGCAGCAAGGGACAGGGCGACACTGAAGCTTTCTTT. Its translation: CASSKGQGDTEAFF. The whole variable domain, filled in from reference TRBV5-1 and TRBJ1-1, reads KAGVTQTPRYLIKTRGQQVTLSCSPISGHRSVSWYQQTPGQGLQFLFEYFSETQRNKGNFPGRFSGRQFSNSRSEMNVSTLELGDSALYLCASSKGQGDTEAFFGQGTRLTVV.

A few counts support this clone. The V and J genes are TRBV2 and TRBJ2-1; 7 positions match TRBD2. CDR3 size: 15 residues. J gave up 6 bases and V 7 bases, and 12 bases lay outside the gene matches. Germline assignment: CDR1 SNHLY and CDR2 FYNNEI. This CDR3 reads CASMEASGFRNEQFF. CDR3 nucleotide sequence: TGTGCCAGCATGGAGGCTAGCGGATTTCGCAATGAGCAGTTCTTC.

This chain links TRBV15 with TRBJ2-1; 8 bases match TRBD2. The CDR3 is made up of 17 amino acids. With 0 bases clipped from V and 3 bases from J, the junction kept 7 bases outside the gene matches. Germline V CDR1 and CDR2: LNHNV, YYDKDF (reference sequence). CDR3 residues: CATSRDHGRAVYNEQFF. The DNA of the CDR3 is TGTGCCACCAGCAGAGATCACGGGAGGGCCGTCTACAATGAGCAGTTCTTC.

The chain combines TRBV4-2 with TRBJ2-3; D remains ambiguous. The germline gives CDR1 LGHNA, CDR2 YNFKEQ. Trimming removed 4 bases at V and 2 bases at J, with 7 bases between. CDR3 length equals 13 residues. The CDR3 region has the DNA TGTGCCAGCAGCCGATTCTACACAGATACGCAGTATTTT. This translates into CASSRFYTDTQYF.

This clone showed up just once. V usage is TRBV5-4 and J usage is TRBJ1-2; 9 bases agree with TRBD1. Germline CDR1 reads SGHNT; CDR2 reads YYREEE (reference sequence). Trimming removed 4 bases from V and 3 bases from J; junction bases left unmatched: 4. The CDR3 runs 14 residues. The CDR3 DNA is TGTGCCAGCAGCACGGACAGGGGCGACTATGGCTACACCTTC. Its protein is CASSTDRGDYGYTF.

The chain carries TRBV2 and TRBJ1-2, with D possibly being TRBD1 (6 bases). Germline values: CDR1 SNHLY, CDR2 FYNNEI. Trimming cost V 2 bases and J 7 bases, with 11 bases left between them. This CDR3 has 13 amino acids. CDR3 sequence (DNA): TGTGCCAGCAGTGAATTGTTGGGGGCTGGCTACACCTTC. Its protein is CASSELLGAGYTF.

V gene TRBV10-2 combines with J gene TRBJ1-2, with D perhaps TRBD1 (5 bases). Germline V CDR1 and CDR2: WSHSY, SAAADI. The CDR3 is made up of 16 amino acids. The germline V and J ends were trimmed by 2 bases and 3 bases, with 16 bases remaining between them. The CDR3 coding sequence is TGCGCCAGCAGTGAGAGGGGCCCTAAGCAGTACTATGGCTACACCTTC. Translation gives CASSERGPKQYYGYTF.

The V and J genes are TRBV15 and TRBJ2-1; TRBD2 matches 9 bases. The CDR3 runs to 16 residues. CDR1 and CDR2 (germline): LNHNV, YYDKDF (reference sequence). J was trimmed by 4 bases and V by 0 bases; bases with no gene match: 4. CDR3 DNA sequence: TGTGCCACCAGCAGAGAGTTGGCGGGAGGGTACAATGAGCAGTTCTTC. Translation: CATSRELAGGYNEQFF.

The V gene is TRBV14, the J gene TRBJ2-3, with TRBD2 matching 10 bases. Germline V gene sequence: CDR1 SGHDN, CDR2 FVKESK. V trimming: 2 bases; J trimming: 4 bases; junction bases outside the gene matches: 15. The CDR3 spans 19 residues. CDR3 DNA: TGTGCCAGCAGCCAATGGTCTAGCGGGAGTAGTAAGGGTGCAGATACGCAGTATTTT. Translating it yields CASSQWSSGSSKGADTQYF.

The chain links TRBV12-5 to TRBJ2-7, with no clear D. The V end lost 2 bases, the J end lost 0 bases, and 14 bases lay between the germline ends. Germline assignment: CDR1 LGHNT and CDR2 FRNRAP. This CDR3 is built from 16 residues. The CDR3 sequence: CASGLTYNQVSYEQYF. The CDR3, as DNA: TGTGCTAGTGGTTTGACATATAATCAAGTCTCCTACGAGCAGTACTTC. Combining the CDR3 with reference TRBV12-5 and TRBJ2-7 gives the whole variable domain DARVTQTPRHKVTEMGQEVTMRCQPILGHNTVFWYRQTMMQGLELLAYFRNRAPLDDSGMPKDRFSAEMPDATLATLKIQPSEPRDSAVYFCASGLTYNQVSYEQYFGPGTRLTVT.

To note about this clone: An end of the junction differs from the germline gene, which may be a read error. The CDR3 loop reads CASKGGLASDTQYF. The CDR3 DNA sequence: TGTGCGAGCAAGGGGGGACTAGCGTCAGATACGCAGTATTTT. V and J are TRBV7-8 and TRBJ2-3; 10 bases map to TRBD2. The germline V gene has CDR1 SGHVS and CDR2 FQNEAQ. This CDR3 is built from 14 residues.

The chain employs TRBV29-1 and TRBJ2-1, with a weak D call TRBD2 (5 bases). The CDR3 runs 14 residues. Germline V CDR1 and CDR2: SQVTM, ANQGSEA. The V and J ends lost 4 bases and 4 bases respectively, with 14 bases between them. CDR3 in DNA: TGCAGCGTTGTTTCCATCGGGGTTTACAATGAGCAGTTCTTC. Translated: CSVVSIGVYNEQFF.

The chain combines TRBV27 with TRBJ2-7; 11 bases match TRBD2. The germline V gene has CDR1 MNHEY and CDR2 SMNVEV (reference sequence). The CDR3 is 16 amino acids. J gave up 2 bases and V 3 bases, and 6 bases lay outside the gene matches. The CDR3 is CASSFSLAGVTYEQYF. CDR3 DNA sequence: TGTGCCAGCAGTTTCTCACTAGCGGGGGTCACCTACGAGCAGTACTTC.

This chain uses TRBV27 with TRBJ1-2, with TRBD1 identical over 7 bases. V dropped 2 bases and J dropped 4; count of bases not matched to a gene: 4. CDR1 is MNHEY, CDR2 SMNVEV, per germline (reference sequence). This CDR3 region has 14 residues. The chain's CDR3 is CASSLAAGGYGYTF. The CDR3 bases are TGTGCCAGCAGTTTAGCGGCAGGGGGCTATGGCTACACCTTC.

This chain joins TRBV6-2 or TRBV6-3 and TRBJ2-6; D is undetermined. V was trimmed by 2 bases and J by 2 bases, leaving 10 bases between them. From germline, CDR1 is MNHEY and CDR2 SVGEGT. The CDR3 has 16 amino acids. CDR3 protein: CASSYSPGAGANVLTF. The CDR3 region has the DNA TGTGCCAGCAGTTACAGCCCCGGTGCTGGGGCCAACGTCCTGACTTTC.

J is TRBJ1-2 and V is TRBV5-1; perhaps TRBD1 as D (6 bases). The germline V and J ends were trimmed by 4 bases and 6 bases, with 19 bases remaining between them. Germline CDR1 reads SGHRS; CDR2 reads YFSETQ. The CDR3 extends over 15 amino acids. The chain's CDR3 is CASSAKTGLWDGYTF. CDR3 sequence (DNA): TGCGCCAGCAGCGCAAAGACAGGTCTTTGGGATGGCTACACCTTC.

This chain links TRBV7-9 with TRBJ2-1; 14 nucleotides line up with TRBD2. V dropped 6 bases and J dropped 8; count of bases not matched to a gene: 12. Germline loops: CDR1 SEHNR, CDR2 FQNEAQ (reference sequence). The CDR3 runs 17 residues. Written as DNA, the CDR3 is TGTGCCAGCAGTTCGGGACTAGCGGGAGCCTGGGAGGATGAGCAGTTCTTC. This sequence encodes CASSSGLAGAWEDEQFF.

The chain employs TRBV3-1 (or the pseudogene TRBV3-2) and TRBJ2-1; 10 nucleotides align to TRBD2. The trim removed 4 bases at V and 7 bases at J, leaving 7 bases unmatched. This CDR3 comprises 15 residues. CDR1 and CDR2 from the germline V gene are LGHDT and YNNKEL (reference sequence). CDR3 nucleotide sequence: TGTGCCAGCAGCCCTAGCGGGAGACCCCGGAATGAGCAGTTCTTC. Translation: CASSPSGRPRNEQFF.

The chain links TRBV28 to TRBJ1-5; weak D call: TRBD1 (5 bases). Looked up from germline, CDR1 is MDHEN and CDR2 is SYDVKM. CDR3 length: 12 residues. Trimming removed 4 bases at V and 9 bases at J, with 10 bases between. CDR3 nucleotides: TGTGCCAGCAGTTCCAGACAGCTGCCCCAGCATTTT. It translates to CASSSRQLPQHF.